Presented here are 4 T cell receptor beta chains from one specimen sequenced in a study of cytomegalovirus exposure and HLA in healthy donors. PCR primers comprised 60 Vbeta and 13 Jbeta primers. The data were produced by immunoSEQ multiplex PCR, yet TCRdb's version contains in-frame clones alone and is incomplete. The sample lists about 93,000 clones, approximately 83% occurring once. Material for sequencing was PBMCs. The source is a man aged 45-65 years in good health and CMV-seronegative.

The V call is TRBV6-1, the J call TRBJ1-2; the D gene is possibly TRBD1 (6 bases). CDR1 and CDR2 from the germline V gene are MNHNS and SASEGT. CDR3 size: 12 residues. Trimming took 7 bases from V and 4 from J, leaving 10 bases between them. The CDR3 bases are TGTGCCAGCAAAGACAGGAGCTATGGCTACACCTTC. Translation: CASKDRSYGYTF.

The chain combines TRBV2 with TRBJ2-1, with 11 bases matching TRBD1. Trimming cost V 8 bases and J 9 bases; bases outside gene matches: 3. The CDR3 is 12 amino acids. From germline, CDR1 is SNHLY and CDR2 FYNNEI. This CDR3 is CASGQGAGEQFF. The CDR3 DNA reads as TGTGCCAGCGGACAGGGGGCTGGTGAGCAGTTCTTC.

This clone has a single count. The chain uses TRBV19 and TRBJ1-2; D is ambiguous. Between the trimmed V and J ends, which lost 6 bases and 4 bases, there was a span of 15 bases. Germline CDR1 reads LNHDA; CDR2 reads SQIVND (reference sequence). The CDR3 covers 14 residues. CDR3 loop: CASSENTVLYGYTF. The CDR3 DNA reads TGTGCCAGTAGCGAGAACACAGTTCTCTATGGCTACACCTTC.

The chain is built from TRBV6-1 and TRBJ2-1, with 8 bases that match TRBD2. Losses at the gene ends were 3 bases for V and 1 base for J; bases not matched to a gene: 8. Germline assignment: CDR1 MNHNS and CDR2 SASEGT. The CDR3 extends over 17 amino acids. The CDR3 protein is CASSEDTSGASYNEQFF. The CDR3 DNA follows: TGTGCCAGCAGTGAGGACACTAGCGGAGCTTCCTACAATGAGCAGTTCTTC.